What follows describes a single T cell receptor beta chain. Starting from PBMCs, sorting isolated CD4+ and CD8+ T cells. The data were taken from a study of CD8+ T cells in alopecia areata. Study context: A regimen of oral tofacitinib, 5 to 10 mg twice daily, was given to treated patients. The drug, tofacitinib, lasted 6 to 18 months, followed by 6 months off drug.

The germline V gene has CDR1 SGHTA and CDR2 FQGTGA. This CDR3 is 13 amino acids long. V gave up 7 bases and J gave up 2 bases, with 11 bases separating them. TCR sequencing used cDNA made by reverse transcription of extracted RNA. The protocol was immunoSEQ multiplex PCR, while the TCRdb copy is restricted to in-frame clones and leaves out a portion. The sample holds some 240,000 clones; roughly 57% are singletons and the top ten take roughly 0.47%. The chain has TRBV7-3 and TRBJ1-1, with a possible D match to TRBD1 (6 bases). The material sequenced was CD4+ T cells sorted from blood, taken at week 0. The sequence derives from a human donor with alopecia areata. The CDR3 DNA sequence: TGTGCCAGCAAACAGGGACCAAACACTGAAGCTTTCTTT. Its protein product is CASKQGPNTEAFF. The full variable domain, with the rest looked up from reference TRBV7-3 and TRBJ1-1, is GAGVSQTPSNKVTEKGKYVELRCDPISGHTALYWYRQSLGQGPEFLIYFQGTGAADDSGLPNDRFFAVRPEGSVSTLKIQRTERGDSAVYLCASKQGPNTEAFFGQGTRLTVV.